Listed here are 17 T cell receptor beta chains from one sample, sequenced in a study of human T cells and chemical hapten exposure. MiXCR, run by TCRdb on the RACE reads, gives a single entry per CDR3 protein. The data contain about 190,000 distinct CDR3 sequences, around 25% of them singletons. The time point denotes: patch test 3, about 24 weeks after DPC sensitization. Treatment reported: therapeutic diphenylcyclopropenone sensitization with weekly scalp DPC. The sequenced sample was whole blood, obtained in connection with sensitization to the hapten diphenylcyclopropenone (DPC). All receptors come from a woman aged 40 to 49 with alopecia areata. Some clones in this sample may be carry-over from other donors' samples.

This clonotype has ten or more counts. The CDR3 loop is CASSRRGANVLTF. The CDR3 coding sequence is TGTGCCAGCAGCCGCAGAGGGGCCAACGTCCTGACTTTC. The genes are TRBV5-5 and TRBJ2-6; the D is unclear. CDR3 length: 13 residues. Germline assignment: CDR1 SGHKS and CDR2 YYEKEE (reference sequence). Between the trimmed V and J ends, which lost 4 bases and 4 bases, there was a span of 6 bases.

The chain combines TRBV10-3 with TRBJ1-3, with D possibly being TRBD1 (6 bases). Trimming cost V 3 bases and J 8 bases, with 8 bases left between them. Looked up from germline, CDR1 is ENHRY and CDR2 is SYGVKD. The CDR3 loop spans 12 amino acids. The CDR3 nucleotides are TGTGCCATCAGTGAAGGGGGATACACCATATATTTT. It yields the protein CAISEGGYTIYF.

This clonotype was counted a few times. The chain joins TRBV27 to TRBJ2-5, with 8 bases fitting TRBD1. From germline, CDR1 is MNHEY and CDR2 SMNVEV (reference sequence). V dropped 5 bases and J dropped 2; count of bases not matched to a gene: 10. This CDR3 comprises 16 residues. The CDR3 sequence is CASSNLGQGPQETQYF. CDR3 nucleotide sequence: TGTGCCAGCAGTAATCTTGGACAGGGCCCACAAGAGACCCAGTACTTC.

The genes are TRBV7-8 and TRBJ2-2; no clear D gene. The CDR3 runs to 14 residues. The germline V gene has CDR1 SGHVS and CDR2 FQNEAQ. V was clipped by 10 bases and J by 4 bases, with 16 bases between them. The CDR3 sequence is CATRKIGPTGELFF. CDR3 DNA sequence: TGTGCCACCCGCAAAATCGGACCCACCGGGGAGCTGTTTTTT.

This clonotype was recorded many times. This chain joins TRBV7-2 and TRBJ2-5, with a tentative D call TRBD1 (6 bases). There are 13 residues in the CDR3. Trimming cost V 5 bases and J 2 bases, with 9 bases left between them. CDR1 is SGHTA and CDR2 is FQGNSA in the germline V gene. The CDR3 sequence: CASSTGSQETQYF. The CDR3 DNA reads TGTGCCAGCAGCACAGGGAGTCAAGAGACCCAGTACTTC.

This chain connects TRBV10-3 to TRBJ2-2; D possibly corresponds to TRBD2 (6 bases). The V gene lost 6 bases and the J gene lost 0 bases, with 11 bases spanning the gap. The length of the CDR3 is 15 residues. CDR1 and CDR2 from the germline V gene are ENHRY and SYGVKD. This CDR3 reads CAIRAGTSNTGELFF. The CDR3 region has the DNA TGTGCCATCAGGGCCGGGACTTCGAACACCGGGGAGCTGTTTTTT.

The chain couples TRBV4-2 to TRBJ2-7, with 10 bases that match TRBD1. CDR3 length: 16 amino acids. With 3 bases clipped from V and 5 bases from J, the junction kept 10 bases outside the gene matches. Germline loops: CDR1 LGHNA, CDR2 YNFKEQ. CDR3 sequence: CASSQATGTGAHEQYF. Written as DNA, the CDR3 is TGTGCCAGCAGCCAGGCCACCGGGACAGGGGCCCACGAGCAGTACTTC.

The chain combines TRBV4-3 with TRBJ2-3; TRBD2 is a possible D gene (5 bases). Trimming removed 1 base at V and 1 base at J, with 15 bases between. Germline assignment: CDR1 LGHNA and CDR2 YSLEER. The CDR3 runs 17 residues. CDR3 protein: CASSQGVRPGGTDTQYF. The DNA for the CDR3 is TGCGCCAGCAGCCAAGGGGTGCGCCCCGGGGGCACAGATACGCAGTATTTT.

There are many counts of this clonotype. The CDR3 loop reads CSPLNSGSTDTQYF. The CDR3, as DNA: TGCAGCCCCCTCAATAGTGGGTCAACAGATACGCAGTATTTT. The chain recombines TRBV20-1 with TRBJ2-3; no firm D call. The CDR3 consists of 14 residues. The germline V gene encodes CDR1 DFQATT and CDR2 SNEGSKA (reference sequence).

This chain uses TRBV6-5 with TRBJ1-1; the match to TRBD1 covers 9 bases. CDR3 length: 14 residues. Per the germline V gene, CDR1 is MNHEY and CDR2 is SVGAGI. The junction had 5 bases not matched to a gene; V was cut back by 5 bases and J by 4 bases. In DNA form, the CDR3 reads TGTGCCAGCAGTCGCGGACAGGGGAGCACTGAAGCTTTCTTT. This translates into CASSRGQGSTEAFF.

This chain joins TRBV7-2 and TRBJ2-7, with TRBD1 as a possible D gene (6 bases). The germline gives CDR1 SGHTA, CDR2 FQGNSA. Trimming shortened V by 0 bases and J by 3 bases, and 9 bases separated the two germline ends. The CDR3 totals 14 residues. CDR3 DNA: TGTGCCAGCAGCTTAGCCCAGGGGATCTACGAGCAGTACTTC. Residues: CASSLAQGIYEQYF. The full variable domain, in which reference TRBV7-2 and TRBJ2-7 provide the parts outside the CDR3, is GAGVSQSPSNKVTEKGKDVELRCDPISGHTALYWYRQSLGQGLEFLIYFQGNSAPDKSGLPSDRFSAERTGGSVSTLTIQRTQQEDSAVYLCASSLAQGIYEQYFGPGTRLTVT.

This chain uses TRBV7-3 with TRBJ1-2, with 7 bases matching TRBD1. Germline CDR1 SGHTA, CDR2 FQGTGA. The CDR3 spans 14 residues. The V and J ends lost 5 bases and 7 bases, in that order; junction bases with no gene match: 10. The CDR3 DNA reads as TGTGCCAGCAGCCAAACGGGACAGTCGGGTGGCTACACCTTC. Its translation is CASSQTGQSGGYTF. The whole variable domain, filled in from reference TRBV7-3 and TRBJ1-2, reads GAGVSQTPSNKVTEKGKYVELRCDPISGHTALYWYRQSLGQGPEFLIYFQGTGAADDSGLPNDRFFAVRPEGSVSTLKIQRTERGDSAVYLCASSQTGQSGGYTFGSGTRLTVV.

In the case of this clonotype: The junction and the germline gene differ at one end; a read error may be behind it. V is TRBV7-2 and J is TRBJ2-1; D is unclear. CDR1 and CDR2 from the germline V gene are SGHTA and FQGNSA. The CDR3 totals 13 residues. CDR3 DNA: TGTGCCAGCAGCTCGACCGTGTACAATGAGCGGTTCTTC. As protein: CASSSTVYNERFF.

The chain uses TRBV6-2 or TRBV6-3 and TRBJ2-7; D is ambiguous. The CDR3 has 12 amino acids. Trimming shortened V by 3 bases and J by 2 bases, and 5 bases separated the two germline ends. The germline V gene has CDR1 MNHEY and CDR2 SVGEGT. This CDR3 reads CASSYLTYEQYF. For the CDR3, the DNA is TGTGCCAGCAGTTATTTGACCTACGAGCAGTACTTC.

The chain uses TRBV12-3 or TRBV12-4 and TRBJ1-5; no definite D call. The germline V and J ends were trimmed by 6 bases and 5 bases, with 14 bases remaining between them. There are 14 residues in the CDR3. The DNA for the CDR3 is TGTGCCAGCAGGCCCGGCTCCTCCGATCAGCCCCAGCATTTT. The encoded protein is CASRPGSSDQPQHF.

This clonotype appeared a few times. This chain uses TRBV4-1 with TRBJ2-1, with D possibly being TRBD2 (5 bases). V was trimmed by 1 base and J by 3 bases, leaving 13 bases between them. Germline CDR1 is MGHRA and CDR2 is YSYEKL. The CDR3 is 16 residues long. The DNA for the CDR3 is TGCGCCAGCAGCCAAGTCGAACTAGTGAACTACAATGAGCAGTTCTTC. This codes for CASSQVELVNYNEQFF.

Ten or more counts support this clonotype. The rearrangement joins TRBV7-2 to TRBJ2-3, with TRBD2 matching over 14 bases. The CDR3 contains 16 residues. Losses at the gene ends were 6 bases for V and 6 bases for J; bases not matched to a gene: 8. CDR1 and CDR2 from the germline V gene are SGHTA and FQGNSA. As DNA, the CDR3 is TGTGCCAGCAGTCCTAGGGGACTAGCGGGAGCCGATACGCAGTATTTT. Translation gives CASSPRGLAGADTQYF.